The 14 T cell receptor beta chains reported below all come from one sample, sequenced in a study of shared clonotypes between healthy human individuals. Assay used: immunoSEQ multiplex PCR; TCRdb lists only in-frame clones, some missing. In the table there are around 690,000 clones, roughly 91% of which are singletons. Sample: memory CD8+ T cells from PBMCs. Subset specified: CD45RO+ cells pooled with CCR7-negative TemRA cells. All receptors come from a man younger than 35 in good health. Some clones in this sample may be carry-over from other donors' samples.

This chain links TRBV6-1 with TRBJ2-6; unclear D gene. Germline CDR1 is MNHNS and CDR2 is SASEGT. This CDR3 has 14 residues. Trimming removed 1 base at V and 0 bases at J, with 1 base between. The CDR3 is CASSEVSGANVLTF. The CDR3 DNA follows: TGTGCCAGCAGTGAAGTCTCTGGGGCCAACGTCCTGACTTTC.

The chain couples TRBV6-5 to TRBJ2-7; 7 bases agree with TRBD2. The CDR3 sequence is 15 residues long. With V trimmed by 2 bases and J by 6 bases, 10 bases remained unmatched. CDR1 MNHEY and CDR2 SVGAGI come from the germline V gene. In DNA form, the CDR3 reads TGTGCCAGCAGTTACGAGCACGGGGGGATGGTCGAGCAGTACTTC. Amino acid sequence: CASSYEHGGMVEQYF.

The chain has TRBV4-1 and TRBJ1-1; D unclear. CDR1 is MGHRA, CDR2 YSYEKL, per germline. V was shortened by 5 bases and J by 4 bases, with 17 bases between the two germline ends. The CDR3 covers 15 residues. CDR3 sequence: CASSSTISWGTEAFF. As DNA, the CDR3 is TGCGCCAGCAGCTCCACAATCTCTTGGGGCACTGAAGCTTTCTTT.

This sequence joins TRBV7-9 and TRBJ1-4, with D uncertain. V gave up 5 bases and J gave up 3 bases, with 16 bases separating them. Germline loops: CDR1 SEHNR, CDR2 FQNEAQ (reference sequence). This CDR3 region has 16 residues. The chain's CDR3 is CASSPPTALANEKLFF. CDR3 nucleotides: TGTGCCAGCAGCCCCCCAACAGCGCTCGCTAATGAAAAACTGTTTTTT.

The CDR3 DNA is TGTGCCAGCAGCTTAGGAGGCCGTGCCAGATTAAACACTGAAGCTTTCTTT. Its protein is CASSLGGRARLNTEAFF. This chain links TRBV7-9 with TRBJ1-1; unclear D gene. The CDR3 sequence is 17 residues long. The germline V gene has CDR1 SEHNR and CDR2 FQNEAQ (reference sequence). Trimming removed 1 base from V and 2 bases from J, with 17 bases in between. The variable domain in full, completed from reference TRBV7-9 and TRBJ1-1, reads DTGVSQNPRHKITKRGQNVTFRCDPISEHNRLYWYRQTLGQGPEFLTYFQNEAQLEKSRLLSDRFSAERPKGSFSTLEIQRTEQGDSAMYLCASSLGGRARLNTEAFFGQGTRLTVV.

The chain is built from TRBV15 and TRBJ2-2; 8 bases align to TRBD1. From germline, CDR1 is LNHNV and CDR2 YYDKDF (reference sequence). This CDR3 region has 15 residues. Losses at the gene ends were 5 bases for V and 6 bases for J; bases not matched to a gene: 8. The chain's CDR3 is CATSLRTGHAGELFF. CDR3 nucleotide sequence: TGTGCCACCAGCTTACGGACAGGGCATGCCGGGGAGCTGTTTTTT.

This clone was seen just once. The CDR3 reads CAWTTGLAGGDEQFF. The DNA of the CDR3 is TGTGCCTGGACCACGGGACTAGCGGGAGGGGACGAGCAGTTCTTC. The chain is built from TRBV30 and TRBJ2-1; 16 bases are a match to TRBD2. Trimming at V came to 4 bases and at J to 10 bases, leaving 7 bases not matched to a gene. Germline lookup yields CDR1 GTSNPN and CDR2 SVGIG (reference sequence). CDR3 length: 15 residues.

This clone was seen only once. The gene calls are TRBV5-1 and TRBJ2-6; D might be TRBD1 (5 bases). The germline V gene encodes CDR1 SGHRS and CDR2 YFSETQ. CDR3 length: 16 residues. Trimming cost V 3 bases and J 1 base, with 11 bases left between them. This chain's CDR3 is CASSSPTVSGANVLTF. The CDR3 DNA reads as TGCGCCAGCAGCTCTCCGACAGTGTCTGGGGCCAACGTCCTGACTTTC.

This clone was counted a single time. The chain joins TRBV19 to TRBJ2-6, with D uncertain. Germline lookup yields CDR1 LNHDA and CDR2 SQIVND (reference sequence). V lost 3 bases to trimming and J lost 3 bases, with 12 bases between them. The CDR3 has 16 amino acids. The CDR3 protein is CASSIGPGGGANVLTF. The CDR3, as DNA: TGTGCCAGTAGTATCGGTCCCGGTGGTGGGGCCAACGTCCTGACTTTC.

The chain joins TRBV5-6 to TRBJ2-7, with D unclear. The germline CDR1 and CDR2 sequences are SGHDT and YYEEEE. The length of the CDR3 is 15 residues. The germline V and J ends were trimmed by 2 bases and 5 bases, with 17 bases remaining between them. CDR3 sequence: CASSLNQLNFDEQYF. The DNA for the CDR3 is TGTGCCAGCAGCTTAAATCAATTGAACTTCGACGAGCAGTACTTC.

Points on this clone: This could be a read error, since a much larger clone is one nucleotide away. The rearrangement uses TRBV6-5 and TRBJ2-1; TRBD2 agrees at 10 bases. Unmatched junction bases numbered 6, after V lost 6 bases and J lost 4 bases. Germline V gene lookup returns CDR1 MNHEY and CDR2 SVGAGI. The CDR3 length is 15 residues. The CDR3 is CASSSGLAAYNEQFF. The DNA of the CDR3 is TGTGCCAGCAGCTCCGGACTAGCGGCGTACAATGAGCAGTTCTTC.

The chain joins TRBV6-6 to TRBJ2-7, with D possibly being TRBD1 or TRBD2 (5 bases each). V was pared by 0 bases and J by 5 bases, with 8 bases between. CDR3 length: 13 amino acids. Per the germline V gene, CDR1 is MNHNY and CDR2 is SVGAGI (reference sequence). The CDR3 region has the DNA TGTGCCAGCAGTTACTCGGGGGACGACGAGCAGTACTTC. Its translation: CASSYSGDDEQYF.

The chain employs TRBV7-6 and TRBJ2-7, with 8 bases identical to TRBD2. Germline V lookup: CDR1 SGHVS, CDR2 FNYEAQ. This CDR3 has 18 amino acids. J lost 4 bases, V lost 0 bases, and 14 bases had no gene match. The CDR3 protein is CASSLAMAGLGNHYEQYF. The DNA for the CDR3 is TGTGCCAGCAGCTTAGCGATGGCGGGACTAGGGAACCATTACGAGCAGTACTTC.

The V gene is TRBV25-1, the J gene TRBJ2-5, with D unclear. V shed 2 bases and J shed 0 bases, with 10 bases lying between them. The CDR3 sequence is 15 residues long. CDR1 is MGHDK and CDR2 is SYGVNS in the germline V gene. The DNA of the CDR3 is TGTGCCAGCAGTGAAGTTGAAGTGTACCAAGAGACCCAGTACTTC. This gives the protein CASSEVEVYQETQYF.